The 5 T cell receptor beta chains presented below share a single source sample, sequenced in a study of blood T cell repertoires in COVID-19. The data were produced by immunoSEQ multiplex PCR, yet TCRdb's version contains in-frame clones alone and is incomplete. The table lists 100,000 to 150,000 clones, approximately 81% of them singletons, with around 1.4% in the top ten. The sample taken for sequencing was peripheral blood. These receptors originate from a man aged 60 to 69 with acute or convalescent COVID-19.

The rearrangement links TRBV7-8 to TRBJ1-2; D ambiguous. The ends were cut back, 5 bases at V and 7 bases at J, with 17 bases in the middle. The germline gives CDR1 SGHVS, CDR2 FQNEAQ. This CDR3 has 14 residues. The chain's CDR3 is CASSLVGGSGGYTF. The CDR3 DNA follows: TGTGCCAGCAGCCTTGTTGGAGGGAGTGGTGGCTACACCTTC.

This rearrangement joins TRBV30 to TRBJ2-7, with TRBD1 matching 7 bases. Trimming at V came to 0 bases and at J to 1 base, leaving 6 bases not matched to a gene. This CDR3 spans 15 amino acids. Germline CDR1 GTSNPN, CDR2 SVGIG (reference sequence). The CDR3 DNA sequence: TGTGCCTGGAGTGTAGAGGGGGCTCATTCCTACGAGCAGTACTTC. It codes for CAWSVEGAHSYEQYF.

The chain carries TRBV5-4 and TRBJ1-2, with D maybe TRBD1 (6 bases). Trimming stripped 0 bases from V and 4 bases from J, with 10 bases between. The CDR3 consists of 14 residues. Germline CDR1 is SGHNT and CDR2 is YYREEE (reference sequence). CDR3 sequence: CASSLAGQLYGYTF. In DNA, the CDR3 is TGTGCCAGCAGCTTGGCTGGACAGCTCTATGGCTACACCTTC.

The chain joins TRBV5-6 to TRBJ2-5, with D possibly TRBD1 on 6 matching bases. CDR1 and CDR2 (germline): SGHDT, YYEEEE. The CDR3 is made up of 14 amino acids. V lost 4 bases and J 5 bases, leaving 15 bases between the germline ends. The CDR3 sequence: CASSRSGAGETQYF. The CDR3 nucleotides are TGTGCCAGCAGCCGATCAGGGGCTGGGGAGACCCAGTACTTC.

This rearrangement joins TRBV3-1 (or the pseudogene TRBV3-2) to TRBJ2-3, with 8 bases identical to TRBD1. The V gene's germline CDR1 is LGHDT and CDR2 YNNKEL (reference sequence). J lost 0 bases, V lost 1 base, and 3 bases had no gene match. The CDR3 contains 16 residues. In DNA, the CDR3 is TGTGCCAGCAGCCAAGGTTGGACAGGGAGCACAGATACGCAGTATTTT. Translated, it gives CASSQGWTGSTDTQYF.